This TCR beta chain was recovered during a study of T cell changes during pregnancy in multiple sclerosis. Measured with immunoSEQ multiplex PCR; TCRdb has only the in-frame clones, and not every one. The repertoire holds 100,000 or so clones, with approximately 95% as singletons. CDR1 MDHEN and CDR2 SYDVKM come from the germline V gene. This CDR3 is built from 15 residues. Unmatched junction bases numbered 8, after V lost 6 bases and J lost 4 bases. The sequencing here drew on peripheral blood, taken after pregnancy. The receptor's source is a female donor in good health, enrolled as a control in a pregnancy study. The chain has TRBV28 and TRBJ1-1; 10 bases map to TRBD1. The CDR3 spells CASRSPGQGSTEAFF. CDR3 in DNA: TGTGCCAGCAGGTCGCCGGGACAGGGGAGCACTGAAGCTTTCTTT. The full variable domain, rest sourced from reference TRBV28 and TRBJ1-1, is DVKVTQSSRYLVKRTGEKVFLECVQDMDHENMFWYRQDPGLGLRLIYFSYDVKMKEKGDIPEGYSVSREKKERFSLILESASTNQTSMYLCASRSPGQGSTEAFFGQGTRLTVV.